This T cell receptor beta chain stems from a study of T cell repertoires in cytomegalovirus infection. Study as a whole: Through public TCR beta signatures, both CMV infection and matching HLA type were indicated. General study points: Individuals carrying CMV plus the relevant HLA were identified by cumulative frequency of public TCR beta families. HLA-C-restricted CMV clonotypes gave the most frequent clonotype in two of eight donors.

Comment on this clonotype: Its antigen is still unknown.

One entry per CDR3 protein, called by TCRdb with MiXCR from the reads. The profile shows 250,000 to 300,000 distinct CDR3 sequences, around 25% of them singletons. V dropped 6 bases and J dropped 3 bases, with 15 bases sitting between them. The V gene's germline CDR1 is MNHEY and CDR2 SVGAGI. This CDR3 has 15 amino acids. Material for sequencing was PBMCs. The rearrangement links TRBV6-5 to TRBJ1-5; D is perhaps TRBD1 (5 bases). This clonotype was obtained from a human donor in good health (CMV status not recorded). Some clones in this sample may be carry-over from other donors' samples. CDR3 protein: CASSSDRLYNQPQHF. The CDR3 DNA reads as TGTGCCAGCAGCTCAGACAGACTTTACAATCAGCCCCAGCATTTT.